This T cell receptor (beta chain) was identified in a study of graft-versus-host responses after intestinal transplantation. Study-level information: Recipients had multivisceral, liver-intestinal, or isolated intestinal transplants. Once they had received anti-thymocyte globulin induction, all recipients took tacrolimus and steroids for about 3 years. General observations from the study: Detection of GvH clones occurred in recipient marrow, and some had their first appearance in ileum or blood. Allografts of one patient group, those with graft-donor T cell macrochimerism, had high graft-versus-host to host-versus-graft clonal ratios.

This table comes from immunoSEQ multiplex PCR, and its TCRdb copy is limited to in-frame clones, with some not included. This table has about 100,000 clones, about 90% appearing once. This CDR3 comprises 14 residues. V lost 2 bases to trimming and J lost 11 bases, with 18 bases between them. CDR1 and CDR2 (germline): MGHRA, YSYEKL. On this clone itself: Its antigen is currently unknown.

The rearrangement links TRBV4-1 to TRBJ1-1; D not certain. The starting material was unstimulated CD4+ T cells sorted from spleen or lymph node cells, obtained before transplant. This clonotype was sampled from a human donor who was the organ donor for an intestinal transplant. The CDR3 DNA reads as TGCGCCAGCAGCCAACCTAACAAGGTCTACGGGGCTTTCTTT. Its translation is CASSQPNKVYGAFF.